The 8 T cell receptor beta chains below were found in one sample sequenced in a study of blood T cell repertoires in COVID-19. Using immunoSEQ multiplex PCR, the repertoire was profiled, and TCRdb retains in-frame clones only, with some absent. There are just over 35,000 clones in the sample; about 81% occur only once, and roughly 40% lies in the top ten. Sequencing was done on a sample of peripheral blood. Receptor source: a human donor in a cohort sampled during active or convalescent COVID-19. The donor label of this sample is uncertain.

This clone was recorded only once. The V gene is TRBV12-3 or TRBV12-4, the J gene TRBJ1-5; D remains ambiguous. The CDR3 contains 12 residues. Trimming left V 3 bases short and J 14 bases short, with 14 bases between. CDR3 amino acids: CASSLGGGLKHF. The CDR3 coding sequence is TGTGCCAGCAGTTTGGGAGGAGGACTCAAGCATTTT.

The chain carries TRBV24-1 and TRBJ2-5, with a tentative D call TRBD1 (6 bases). The length of the CDR3 is 14 residues. Germline CDR1 is KGHDR and CDR2 is SFDVKD. V was pared by 3 bases and J by 2 bases, with 9 bases between. The CDR3 region has the DNA TGTGCCACCAGTGATCCGAGGGGGCAAGAGACCCAGTACTTC. This gives the protein CATSDPRGQETQYF.

The V call is TRBV11-2, the J call TRBJ2-5; D unclear. There are 14 residues in the CDR3. Germline-derived CDR1 and CDR2 are SGHAT and FQNNGV. V was cut by 7 bases and J by 7 bases, with 19 bases left in between. In DNA, the CDR3 is TGTGCCAGCATCTCCCACCTGGCACCTAGGACCCAGTACTTC. Residues: CASISHLAPRTQYF.

V usage is TRBV18 and J usage is TRBJ2-2, with 14 bases that match TRBD2. Germline values: CDR1 KGHSH, CDR2 LQKENI. The CDR3 is 17 amino acids. After removal of 5 bases from V and 5 bases from J, the junction contained 7 bases not matched to a gene. CDR3 coding DNA: TGTGCCAGCTCAAAAGGACTAGCGGGAGGAGGAACCGGGGAGCTGTTTTTT. Amino acid sequence: CASSKGLAGGGTGELFF.

This clone was observed a single time. The genes are TRBV9 and TRBJ1-4; D gene uncertain. This CDR3 contains 14 residues. The germline V gene has CDR1 SGDLS and CDR2 YYNGEE. V gave up 4 bases and J gave up 8 bases, with 15 bases separating them. The CDR3 loop reads CASSPTGLGEKLFF. CDR3 bases: TGTGCCAGCAGCCCCACCGGACTCGGGGAAAAACTGTTTTTT.

V usage is TRBV5-4 and J usage is TRBJ2-7; D remains ambiguous. V dropped 3 bases and J dropped 3 bases, with 16 bases sitting between them. Germline loops: CDR1 SGHNT, CDR2 YYREEE (reference sequence). The CDR3 covers 15 residues. The CDR3 is CASSSLERTNYEQYF. The CDR3 bases are TGTGCCAGCAGCTCTCTCGAGAGAACCAACTACGAGCAGTACTTC. The variable domain in full, completed from reference TRBV5-4 and TRBJ2-7, reads ETGVTQSPTHLIKTRGQQVTLRCSSQSGHNTVSWYQQALGQGPQFIFQYYREEENGRGNFPPRFSGLQFPNYSSELNVNALELDDSALYLCASSSLERTNYEQYFGPGTRLTVT.

In its sample, this clone was seen once. V gene TRBV3-1 (or the pseudogene TRBV3-2) combines with J gene TRBJ2-7; 8 bases map to TRBD2. Germline CDR1 is LGHDT and CDR2 is YNNKEL (reference sequence). The junction had 5 bases not matched to a gene; V was cut back by 4 bases and J by 0 bases. The CDR3 extends over 15 amino acids. CDR3 residues: CASSPLSGGSYEQYF. The CDR3 DNA reads as TGTGCCAGCAGCCCACTAAGCGGGGGCTCCTACGAGCAGTACTTC.

The chain is built from TRBV21-1 and TRBJ2-2; TRBD2, as called in the table, went unchecked against the DNA. TRBV21-1 is flagged as a pseudogene. This CDR3 region has 15 residues. CDR3 loop: CASSNADSNTGELFF. The DNA for the CDR3 is TGTGCCAGCAGCAACGCGGACTCGAACACCGGGGAGCTGTTTTTT.